A single sample gave rise to the 31 T cell receptor beta chains below, sequenced in a study of shared clonotypes between healthy human individuals. Clones were read by immunoSEQ multiplex PCR, and TCRdb kept only the in-frame ones, dropping some. In the table there are about 190,000 clones, 66% of which are singletons. Sequenced input: memory CD4+ T cells sorted from blood. Subset defined: CD45RA-negative fraction. These receptors came from a man aged 25-40 years in good health.

The chain combines TRBV29-1 with TRBJ2-3, with 7 bases that match TRBD2. CDR3 length: 14 amino acids. J was trimmed by 7 bases and V by 4 bases; bases with no gene match: 11. Germline V gene sequence: CDR1 SQVTM, CDR2 ANQGSEA. In DNA, the CDR3 is TGCAGCGTTGCGGGCGGGAGTAGCAAATATACGCAGTATTTT. This translates into CSVAGGSSKYTQYF.

There are many counts of this clone. The chain recombines TRBV5-6 with TRBJ2-7, with 8 bases lining up with TRBD1. Germline V gene data show CDR1 as SGHDT and CDR2 as YYEEEE. The CDR3 loop spans 13 amino acids. Germline trimming cut 6 bases from V and 5 bases from J; bases unmatched to any gene: 7. The CDR3 spells CASTRDRLHEQYF. DNA for the CDR3: TGTGCCAGCACCCGGGACAGGCTCCACGAGCAGTACTTC. The full variable domain, in which reference TRBV5-6 and TRBJ2-7 provide the parts outside the CDR3, is DAGVTQSPTHLIKTRGQQVTLRCSPKSGHDTVSWYQQALGQGPQFIFQYYEEEERQRGNFPDRFSGHQFPNYSSELNVNALLLGDSALYLCASTRDRLHEQYFGPGTRLTVT.

The CDR3 DNA follows: TGTGCCAGCAGCTCGGACCTACAGGCCCGGGGCACTGAAGCTTTCTTT. It is translated as CASSSDLQARGTEAFF. This chain links TRBV7-2 with TRBJ1-1, with D perhaps TRBD1 (5 bases). This CDR3 has 16 amino acids. Trimming removed 4 bases at V and 4 bases at J, with 19 bases between. Germline CDR1 SGHTA, CDR2 FQGNSA. Full variable domain (remainder filled in from reference TRBV7-2 and TRBJ1-1): GAGVSQSPSNKVTEKGKDVELRCDPISGHTALYWYRQSLGQGLEFLIYFQGNSAPDKSGLPSDRFSAERTGGSVSTLTIQRTQQEDSAVYLCASSSDLQARGTEAFFGQGTRLTVV.

This clone was detected a few times. This CDR3 is also generated by other DNA sequences in the sample. The chain employs TRBV29-1 and TRBJ2-2; perhaps TRBD1 as D (5 bases). Trimming left V 6 bases short and J 4 bases short, with 12 bases between. In germline, CDR1 is SQVTM, CDR2 ANQGSEA. The CDR3 runs to 13 residues. CDR3 sequence reads: CSVRQGGTGELFF. The CDR3 DNA reads TGCAGCGTACGGCAGGGCGGCACCGGGGAGCTGTTTTTT.

This clone has more than one count but fewer than ten. The chain joins TRBV19 to TRBJ1-5, with TRBD1 as a possible D gene (5 bases). V dropped 3 bases and J dropped 5 bases, with 11 bases sitting between them. The CDR3 runs to 14 residues. Per the germline V gene, CDR1 is LNHDA and CDR2 is SQIVND (reference sequence). CDR3 region: CASSIPPGHQPQHF. The CDR3, as DNA: TGTGCCAGTAGTATCCCCCCAGGGCATCAGCCCCAGCATTTT.

This clone has only a few counts. This CDR3 is CASSLWGATETQYF. Written as DNA, the CDR3 is TGTGCCAGCAGTTTATGGGGGGCGACGGAGACCCAGTACTTC. The genes are TRBV28 and TRBJ2-5; perhaps TRBD1 as D (6 bases). Germline CDR1 reads MDHEN; CDR2 reads SYDVKM. The V and J ends lost 0 bases and 5 bases respectively, with 10 bases between them. There are 14 residues in the CDR3.

The rearrangement joins TRBV5-5 to TRBJ2-7, with 11 bases fitting TRBD2. From germline, CDR1 is SGHKS and CDR2 YYEKEE (reference sequence). The V segment lost 0 bases and the J segment 2 bases; nucleotides outside the gene matches: 7. The CDR3 is made up of 17 amino acids. CDR3 protein: CASSLASGRFNTYEQYF. CDR3 sequence (DNA): TGTGCCAGCAGCTTGGCTAGCGGGAGGTTTAATACCTACGAGCAGTACTTC.

The V gene is TRBV28, the J gene TRBJ2-7; 8 nucleotides match TRBD2. Germline loops: CDR1 MDHEN, CDR2 SYDVKM. The ends lost 3 bases at V and 7 bases at J; junction bases unmatched: 11. CDR3 length: 15 amino acids. The CDR3 here is CASSFGGAGAWEQYF. The CDR3 DNA reads as TGTGCCAGCAGTTTCGGGGGAGCGGGAGCCTGGGAGCAGTACTTC.

Comment on this clone: The junction and the germline gene differ at one end; a read error may be behind it. This rearrangement joins TRBV5-5 to TRBJ2-1, with D perhaps being TRBD1 or TRBD2 (5 bases each). This CDR3 region has 16 residues. Germline CDR1 reads SGHKS; CDR2 reads YYEKEE (reference sequence). The CDR3 DNA sequence: TGTGCCAGCATCTTGTCCGGGGCCAGCTCCTACAATGAGCAGTTCTTC. This encodes CASILSGASSYNEQFF.

Details on this clone: A much larger clone differs from this one at a single base, so this may be a read error. The J gene is TRBJ2-2, the V gene TRBV6-5; TRBD2 matches 8 bases. This CDR3 has 14 amino acids. Germline loops: CDR1 MNHEY, CDR2 SVGAGI. The trim removed 5 bases at V and 4 bases at J, leaving 3 bases unmatched. CDR3 loop: CASSPTSVTGELFF. The CDR3 DNA sequence: TGTGCCAGCAGTCCGACTAGCGTCACCGGGGAGCTGTTTTTT.

This clone has a count of ten or more. Other DNA sequences in this specimen translate into the identical CDR3. This chain uses TRBV15 with TRBJ2-3, with 8 bases that match TRBD2. The CDR3 length is 14 residues. The germline V gene encodes CDR1 LNHNV and CDR2 YYDKDF (reference sequence). The V and J ends lost 6 bases and 2 bases, in that order; junction bases with no gene match: 4. Here the CDR3 reads CATSGGRITDTQYF. The CDR3, as DNA: TGTGCCACCAGTGGCGGGAGGATCACAGATACGCAGTATTTT.

V gene TRBV28 combines with J gene TRBJ2-4; D is unresolved. Between the trimmed V and J ends, which lost 6 bases and 13 bases, there was a span of 16 bases. There are 12 residues in the CDR3. Germline lookup yields CDR1 MDHEN and CDR2 SYDVKM. Here the CDR3 DNA reads TGTGCCAGCAGCCCAACCGACCTGGTACAGTACTTC. It specifies CASSPTDLVQYF.

The chain joins TRBV28 to TRBJ1-3; 8 nucleotides match TRBD1. This CDR3 contains 16 residues. V lost 6 bases, J lost 0 bases, and 7 bases stayed unmatched. From germline, CDR1 is MDHEN and CDR2 SYDVKM. Here the CDR3 reads CASSSPGGNSGNTIYF. The CDR3 region has the DNA TGTGCCAGCAGCTCCCCAGGGGGCAACTCTGGAAACACCATATATTTT.

The rearrangement joins TRBV5-4 to TRBJ2-1; a weak D match, TRBD1 (5 bases). Germline CDR1 reads SGHNT; CDR2 reads YYREEE (reference sequence). V was pared by 3 bases and J by 9 bases, with 13 bases between. The CDR3 extends over 13 amino acids. The CDR3 reads CASSSGHFAEQFF. The CDR3 bases are TGTGCCAGCAGCTCCGGACATTTTGCTGAGCAGTTCTTC.

The chain links TRBV6-5 to TRBJ2-2; tentative D call: TRBD1 (5 bases). The CDR3 length is 13 residues. Germline V gene data show CDR1 as MNHEY and CDR2 as SVGAGI. V was clipped by 6 bases and J by 7 bases, with 12 bases between them. The CDR3 region is CASRSGFGGELFF. CDR3 bases: TGTGCCAGCAGGTCAGGGTTCGGCGGGGAGCTGTTTTTT.

Of note for this clone: At one of its ends the junction is not consistent with the germline gene, which may arise from a read error. The J gene is TRBJ2-3, the V gene TRBV5-3; D ambiguous. TRBV5-3 is an ORF for which the function is uncertain. This CDR3 is built from 15 residues. The CDR3: CASSSGQWQTDTQYF. In DNA form, the CDR3 reads TGTGCCAGCAGCTCCGGGCAGTGGCAAACAGATACGCAGTATTTT.

This chain links TRBV6-5 with TRBJ2-7, with TRBD2 matching 8 bases. The V gene's germline CDR1 is MNHEY and CDR2 SVGAGI. CDR3 length: 15 residues. V shed 0 bases and J 6 bases; nucleotides not matched to a gene: 7. CDR3 protein: CASSYSGGLVAEQYF. The CDR3 DNA sequence: TGTGCCAGCAGTTACTCCGGGGGACTAGTCGCCGAGCAGTACTTC.

This clone was found once. This rearrangement joins TRBV5-6 to TRBJ2-7; 8 bases match TRBD1. The germline CDR1 and CDR2 sequences are SGHDT and YYEEEE. V was clipped by 6 bases and J by 3 bases; unmatched bases: 8. This CDR3 contains 14 residues. Here the CDR3 reads CASTSGTGFYEQYF. CDR3 sequence (DNA): TGTGCCAGCACCTCCGGGACAGGCTTCTACGAGCAGTACTTC.

This clone came up once. This rearrangement joins TRBV18 to TRBJ2-7; 8 bases are a match to TRBD2. CDR3 length: 16 amino acids. Germline lookup yields CDR1 KGHSH and CDR2 LQKENI. Unmatched junction bases numbered 7, after V lost 3 bases and J lost 0 bases. CDR3 sequence: CASSPISGISSYEQYF. CDR3 DNA sequence: TGTGCCAGCTCACCGATTAGCGGGATTAGCTCCTACGAGCAGTACTTC.

J is TRBJ1-4 and V is TRBV5-4, with a tentative D call TRBD1 (5 bases). Germline V gene sequence: CDR1 SGHNT, CDR2 YYREEE (reference sequence). The ends were cut back, 0 bases at V and 0 bases at J, with 12 bases in the middle. The CDR3 runs 17 residues. The CDR3 DNA reads TGTGCCAGCAGCTTGGGGGGGTCGTCGGCAACTAATGAAAAACTGTTTTTT. Translated: CASSLGGSSATNEKLFF. The whole variable domain, filled in from reference TRBV5-4 and TRBJ1-4, reads ETGVTQSPTHLIKTRGQQVTLRCSSQSGHNTVSWYQQALGQGPQFIFQYYREEENGRGNFPPRFSGLQFPNYSSELNVNALELDDSALYLCASSLGGSSATNEKLFFGSGTQLSVL.

The CDR3 region has the DNA TGTGCCATCAAAGGAGGGGGCACCGGGGAGCTGTTTTTT. Protein sequence: CAIKGGGTGELFF. This chain uses TRBV10-3 with TRBJ2-2; possibly TRBD1 or TRBD2 for D (6 bases each). Germline V CDR1 and CDR2: ENHRY, SYGVKD. The CDR3 is made up of 13 amino acids. V shed 7 bases and J shed 4 bases, with 10 bases lying between them.

The V gene is TRBV29-1, the J gene TRBJ2-1; 8 bases fit TRBD2. The CDR3 is made up of 12 amino acids. The germline V gene encodes CDR1 SQVTM and CDR2 ANQGSEA. Written as DNA, the CDR3 is TGCAGTTGGAGCGGGAGTTTTGATGAGCAGTTCTTC. Translation: CSWSGSFDEQFF.

The rearrangement joins TRBV20-1 to TRBJ1-1; tentative D call: TRBD1 (6 bases). V was pared by 6 bases and J by 4 bases, with 9 bases between. This CDR3 region has 11 residues. CDR1 is DFQATT, CDR2 SNEGSKA, per germline (reference sequence). CDR3 sequence: CSAAGVTEAFF. CDR3 DNA: TGCAGTGCAGCAGGGGTCACTGAAGCTTTCTTT.

The chain uses TRBV13 and TRBJ1-4; no clear D gene. The length of the CDR3 is 18 residues. Germline values: CDR1 PRHDT, CDR2 FYEKMQ (reference sequence). The V and J ends lost 6 bases and 1 base respectively, with 21 bases between them. The CDR3 is CASRYSAIKWETNEKLFF. In DNA, the CDR3 is TGTGCCAGCAGATATAGCGCAATCAAGTGGGAAACTAATGAAAAACTGTTTTTT.

The chain joins TRBV7-9 to TRBJ2-3; D remains unclear. V lost 3 bases to trimming and J lost 6 bases, with 10 bases between them. The CDR3 covers 13 residues. In germline, CDR1 is SEHNR, CDR2 FQNEAQ (reference sequence). For the CDR3, the DNA is TGTGCCAGCAGCTTCATCTCCGGTGATACGCAGTATTTT. Residues: CASSFISGDTQYF. Based on the CDR3 plus reference TRBV7-9 and TRBJ2-3, the full variable domain is DTGVSQNPRHKITKRGQNVTFRCDPISEHNRLYWYRQTLGQGPEFLTYFQNEAQLEKSRLLSDRFSAERPKGSFSTLEIQRTEQGDSAMYLCASSFISGDTQYFGPGTRLTVL.

The rearrangement links TRBV6-5 to TRBJ2-7, with TRBD1 matching 9 bases. The CDR3 is made up of 13 amino acids. From germline, CDR1 is MNHEY and CDR2 SVGAGI. J gave up 7 bases and V 5 bases, and 6 bases lay outside the gene matches. The CDR3 DNA sequence: TGTGCCAGCAGTCAGACAGGGGGTGGTGAGCAGTACTTC. Translating gives CASSQTGGGEQYF.

The chain carries TRBV18 and TRBJ1-3; no definite D call. This CDR3 spans 15 amino acids. The V gene lost 2 bases and the J gene lost 3 bases, with 11 bases spanning the gap. Germline assignment: CDR1 KGHSH and CDR2 LQKENI. The CDR3 loop reads CASSPRAVDGNTIYF. The CDR3 DNA sequence: TGTGCCAGCTCACCAAGGGCGGTAGATGGAAACACCATATATTTT.

This rearrangement joins TRBV18 to TRBJ2-3, with D possibly being TRBD2 (6 bases). In germline, CDR1 is KGHSH, CDR2 LQKENI. There are 15 residues in the CDR3. Trimming stripped 3 bases from V and 2 bases from J, with 12 bases between. CDR3 sequence: CASSPGGSYTDTQYF. CDR3 bases: TGTGCCAGCTCACCCGGGGGATCCTACACAGATACGCAGTATTTT.

A few counts support this clone. The chain is built from TRBV18 and TRBJ2-7, with 9 bases fitting TRBD1. V shed 6 bases, J shed 6 bases, and the junction held 6 bases outside the gene matches. CDR1 is KGHSH, CDR2 LQKENI, per germline. The CDR3 totals 13 residues. CDR3 amino acids: CASSWGQGGEQYF. In nucleotides, the CDR3 is TGTGCCAGCTCCTGGGGACAGGGTGGCGAGCAGTACTTC.

This chain joins TRBV5-6 and TRBJ2-3, with TRBD2 identical over 8 bases. With V trimmed by 2 bases and J by 2 bases, 7 bases remained unmatched. The CDR3 length is 16 residues. CDR1 and CDR2 from the germline V gene are SGHDT and YYEEEE. DNA for the CDR3: TGTGCCAGCAGCTTTAGGACTAGCTATTTCACAGATACGCAGTATTTT. This gives the protein CASSFRTSYFTDTQYF.

The chain uses TRBV5-1 and TRBJ2-1; 8 bases line up with TRBD2. V lost 3 bases to trimming and J lost 4 bases; unmatched junction nucleotides: 6. Germline CDR1 reads SGHRS; CDR2 reads YFSETQ. There are 15 residues in the CDR3. This chain's CDR3 is CASSSLLAAYNEQFF. CDR3 DNA sequence: TGCGCCAGCAGCTCTCTACTAGCGGCGTACAATGAGCAGTTCTTC.